This TCR beta chain comes out of a study of OX40 agonist ivuxolimab in advanced cancers. Study background: Of the patients, three showed partial responses, one with hepatocellular carcinoma and two with cutaneous melanoma. Whole-study results and caveats: Both blood CD4+ and CD8+ T cells showed clonal growth by week 6 at 0.1 to 3.0 mg/kg. Among the lowest peripheral clonal expansion occurred in 0.1-3.0 mg/kg partial responders.

Blood sampling was done at baseline, cycle 4 day 1, and cycle 7 day 1. Trimming cost V 2 bases and J 2 bases; bases outside gene matches: 3. This CDR3 is 16 amino acids long. CDR1 is MNHNY, CDR2 SVGAGI, per germline (reference sequence). Sequenced by immunoSEQ multiplex PCR; TCRdb stores in-frame clones only, minus some. The sample consists of some 60,000 clones, approximately 86% of them appearing once. A word on this clone: Its antigen is unidentified.

The clonotype originates from an adult with an advanced solid tumor such as melanoma, head and neck, liver or kidney cancer. Sequencing used CD4+ or CD8+ T cells sorted from blood, obtained in a trial of the OX40 agonist ivuxolimab. The chain joins TRBV6-6 to TRBJ2-3; 11 nucleotides match TRBD2. DNA of the CDR3: TGTGCCAGCAGTTACAGGACTAGCGGGTCCACAGATACGCAGTATTTT. This gives the protein CASSYRTSGSTDTQYF.